The clone carrying this T cell receptor (beta chain) occurred many times. Its matching antigen is unknown. V was cut by 8 bases and J by 4 bases, with 7 bases left in between. From germline, CDR1 is SNHLY and CDR2 FYNNEI. The CDR3 runs to 11 residues. It was RNA transcripts that yielded the amplified TCR beta CDR3 regions. First-round RT-PCR with HTBI primers amplified the TCR CDR3 region. MiXCR was run by TCRdb on the multiplex PCR reads, yielding one entry per CDR3 protein. The sample lists 550,000 to 700,000 distinct CDR3 sequences; roughly 46% were seen once. The data were obtained in a study of T cells in Graves' hyperthyroidism and ophthalmopathy. Study observations and caveats: Among thyroid clonotypes expanded above 0.001, most also appeared in blood. With a median lead of roughly 6.8 months before onset, the model predicted ophthalmopathy. Ophthalmopathy was distinguished from stable hyperthyroidism by 13 V-J signatures.

V is TRBV2 and J is TRBJ2-3; the D is unclear. This receptor was identified in an adult woman with Graves' disease, either hyperthyroidism or ophthalmopathy (not recorded which). The sample was peripheral blood or thyroid tissue (not recorded which). The CDR3, as DNA: TGTGCCAGCGGGATTTCAGATACGCAGTATTTT. Its protein product is CASGISDTQYF.